One sample yielded the 6 T cell receptor beta chains listed below, sequenced in a study of identical twins. One entry per CDR3 protein results from TCRdb running MiXCR on the 5' RACE reads. This sample has about 240,000 distinct CDR3 sequences, with roughly a tenth found just once. The specimen was memory T cells sorted from blood. Source of these receptors: a man aged 45-60 years in good health.

The chain employs TRBV6-2 or TRBV6-3 and TRBJ2-3; TRBD1 is a possible D gene (6 bases). Trimming removed 5 bases at V and 2 bases at J, with 17 bases between. The CDR3 is 16 amino acids. Per germline, CDR1 MNHEY and CDR2 SVGEGT. CDR3: CASSAYDRRLTDTQYF. The CDR3 DNA reads as TGTGCCAGCAGTGCCTACGACAGGCGCCTCACAGATACGCAGTATTTT.

The rearrangement uses TRBV28 and TRBJ1-1; D gene ambiguous. V lost 6 bases and J 1 base, leaving 27 bases between the germline ends. The CDR3 is 19 residues long. Germline CDR1 is MDHEN and CDR2 is SYDVKM. CDR3 in DNA: TGTGCCAGCAGCCCCCCTATGTGGCGAAAACTTGTCGGGAACACTGAAGCTTTCTTT. This codes for CASSPPMWRKLVGNTEAFF.

In its sample, this clonotype was seen many times. V usage is TRBV4-3 and J usage is TRBJ1-4; a weak D match, TRBD1 (5 bases). CDR3 length: 15 amino acids. V dropped 4 bases and J dropped 10 bases, with 19 bases sitting between them. Germline lookup yields CDR1 LGHNA and CDR2 YSLEER. The CDR3 region has the DNA TGCGCCAGCAGCCCCTGGGACGGGAAGGGTGGAAAACTGTTTTTT. It translates to CASSPWDGKGGKLFF.

This clonotype has a handful of counts. The V and J genes are TRBV2 and TRBJ1-1; 7 bases match TRBD1. This CDR3 spans 13 amino acids. CDR1 and CDR2 (germline): SNHLY, FYNNEI. J gave up 3 bases and V 11 bases, and 9 bases lay outside the gene matches. In DNA, the CDR3 is TGTGCCTCCACGGGACAGAGGGACACTGAAGCTTTCTTT. Translating gives CASTGQRDTEAFF.

This clonotype was seen many times. The V and J genes are TRBV14 and TRBJ2-7; D gene ambiguous. This CDR3 region has 15 residues. Germline V gene lookup returns CDR1 SGHDN and CDR2 FVKESK. The ends were cut back, 0 bases at V and 2 bases at J, with 11 bases in the middle. The CDR3, as DNA: TGTGCCAGCAGCCAAGAAGAGGCCCTACCCTACGAGCAGTACTTC. Encoded protein: CASSQEEALPYEQYF.

This clonotype was counted many times. V gene TRBV12-3 or TRBV12-4 combines with J gene TRBJ2-3, with TRBD2 matching over 8 bases. V shed 2 bases and J 7 bases; nucleotides not matched to a gene: 8. This CDR3 spans 15 amino acids. The CDR3 nucleotides read TGTGCCAGCAGTTTATCCAGCGGGAGTTTAAATACGCAGTATTTT. As protein: CASSLSSGSLNTQYF.